These 10 T cell receptor beta chains were sequenced from one sample in a study of T cells in Graves' hyperthyroidism and ophthalmopathy. Using RNA transcripts as the source, TCR beta CDR3 regions were amplified. The TCR CDR3 first-round RT-PCR relied on the HTBI primer set. TCRdb independently ran MiXCR on the multiplex PCR reads; one entry per CDR3 protein. The table includes hundreds of thousands of distinct CDR3 sequences, less than 25% detected once. Sequenced material: blood. These receptors came from a man aged 30-40 years with Graves' ophthalmopathy.

This chain connects TRBV9 to TRBJ2-1; 7 nucleotides match TRBD2. There are 16 residues in the CDR3. V was pared by 4 bases and J by 2 bases, with 9 bases of the junction left unmatched. Germline lookup yields CDR1 SGDLS and CDR2 YYNGEE. CDR3 nucleotide sequence: TGTGCCAGCAGCCCCCAGGCTAGCGGCCCCTACAATGAGCAGTTCTTC. Its protein product is CASSPQASGPYNEQFF.

A few counts support this clonotype. The V call is TRBV6-2 or TRBV6-3, the J call TRBJ2-7; 10 bases map to TRBD2. Per the germline V gene, CDR1 is MNHEY and CDR2 is SVGEGT. The CDR3 is made up of 15 amino acids. V trimming: 6 bases; J trimming: 2 bases; junction bases outside the gene matches: 7. CDR3 sequence reads: CASRRKREGAYEQYF. The CDR3 DNA reads as TGTGCCAGCAGAAGAAAGCGGGAGGGCGCCTACGAGCAGTACTTC.

This clonotype was counted between two and nine times. V and J are TRBV6-6 and TRBJ2-7; the D is unclear. This CDR3 has 15 amino acids. Germline CDR1 is MNHNY and CDR2 is SVGAGI (reference sequence). V lost 2 bases to trimming and J lost 2 bases, with 13 bases between them. The CDR3: CASSYLAGYTYEQYF. CDR3 in DNA: TGTGCCAGCAGTTACCTCGCCGGTTATACCTACGAGCAGTACTTC.

CDR3 in amino acids: CSVRPRDRDGYTF. The CDR3, as DNA: TGCAGCGTCAGACCCCGGGACAGAGATGGCTACACCTTC. The V call is TRBV29-1, the J call TRBJ1-2; 7 bases map to TRBD1. Germline V gives CDR1 SQVTM, CDR2 ANQGSEA. This CDR3 has 13 residues. The V and J ends lost 6 bases and 6 bases, in that order; junction bases with no gene match: 10.

The V gene is TRBV20-1, the J gene TRBJ1-6; perhaps TRBD1 as D (6 bases). CDR1 is DFQATT and CDR2 is SNEGSKA in the germline V gene (reference sequence). The CDR3 runs 15 residues. V shed 7 bases and J shed 5 bases, with 18 bases lying between them. Written as DNA, the CDR3 is TGCAGTGTTTGGAGGGGGGGGGCACATAATTCACCCCTCCACTTT. Translating gives CSVWRGGAHNSPLHF.

This clonotype was detected a few times. The chain joins TRBV2 to TRBJ1-1; D may be TRBD1 (5 bases). Germline V gene lookup returns CDR1 SNHLY and CDR2 FYNNEI. Trimming cost V 6 bases and J 3 bases, with 8 bases left between them. The CDR3 totals 12 residues. In DNA form, the CDR3 reads TGTGCCAGCAGGGGGGAATACACTGAAGCTTTCTTT. As protein: CASRGEYTEAFF.

At least ten counts were recorded for this clonotype. J is TRBJ1-6 and V is TRBV30, with D possibly matching TRBD1 (6 bases). Trimming took 4 bases from V and 7 from J, leaving 20 bases between them. Germline V gives CDR1 GTSNPN, CDR2 SVGIG (reference sequence). The CDR3 has 16 residues. The CDR3 region is CAWTLEGGIRNSPLHF. The CDR3 DNA is TGTGCCTGGACCCTGGAGGGGGGCATTAGAAATTCACCCCTCCACTTT.

A few counts support this clonotype. The chain carries TRBV30 and TRBJ2-2; 7 nucleotides match TRBD1. CDR3 size: 14 residues. The J segment lost 2 bases and the V segment lost 6 bases, leaving 6 bases of the junction unmatched. CDR1 and CDR2 from the germline V gene are GTSNPN and SVGIG (reference sequence). CDR3 coding DNA: TGTGCCTGTCGACAGGGCTTTAACACCGGGGAGCTGTTTTTT. This sequence encodes CACRQGFNTGELFF.

This chain joins TRBV11-2 and TRBJ2-2; the D is unclear. CDR3 length: 15 residues. Per the germline V gene, CDR1 is SGHAT and CDR2 is FQNNGV. V shed 5 bases and J shed 5 bases, with 15 bases lying between them. The CDR3 coding sequence is TGTGCCAGCAGCGCCCGGCCCGACTTGACCGGGGAGCTGTTTTTT. Protein sequence: CASSARPDLTGELFF. Together with reference TRBV11-2 and TRBJ2-2, the CDR3 gives the full variable domain: EAGVAQSPRYKIIEKRQSVAFWCNPISGHATLYWYQQILGQGPKLLIQFQNNGVVDDSQLPKDRFSAERLKGVDSTLKIQPAKLEDSAVYLCASSARPDLTGELFFGEGSRLTVL.

The rearrangement uses TRBV6-2 or TRBV6-3 and TRBJ2-1; perhaps TRBD2 as D (5 bases). Germline CDR1 is MNHEY and CDR2 is SVGEGT. The CDR3 loop spans 16 amino acids. The V end was cut by 9 bases, the J end by 5 bases, with 23 bases between. This chain's CDR3 is CASRVFASGSNNEQFF. Written as DNA, the CDR3 is TGTGCCAGTCGAGTTTTTGCCAGCGGTAGTAACAATGAGCAGTTCTTC.